Shown below are 29 T cell receptor beta chains from a single sample sequenced in a study of T cell responses to AZD1222 COVID-19 vaccine. Assay: immunoSEQ multiplex PCR; the TCRdb copy retains only in-frame clones and omits some. This sample has under 110,000 clones, with roughly 87% found just once. Sequences were derived from peripheral blood, sampled on day 0 of AZD1222 vaccination. The receptors here all came from an adult in good health.

The chain is built from TRBV7-9 and TRBJ2-2; no firm D call. The germline V gene has CDR1 SEHNR and CDR2 FQNEAQ (reference sequence). Trimming took 9 bases from V and 0 from J, leaving 5 bases between them. CDR3 length: 12 amino acids. The DNA of the CDR3 is TGTGCCAGTGGGCCGAACACCGGGGAGCTGTTTTTT. This translates into CASGPNTGELFF.

The chain combines TRBV5-4 with TRBJ1-6, with D unclear. V lost 3 bases to trimming and J lost 0 bases, with 13 bases between them. There are 17 residues in the CDR3. Germline-derived CDR1 and CDR2 are SGHNT and YYREEE (reference sequence). This chain's CDR3 is CASSSSLDSSYNSPLHF. The DNA of the CDR3 is TGTGCCAGCAGCTCTTCTCTGGATAGCTCCTATAATTCACCCCTCCACTTT.

This rearrangement joins TRBV5-1 to TRBJ2-5; unclear D gene. V shed 5 bases and J shed 2 bases, with 4 bases lying between them. There are 11 residues in the CDR3. Germline V gene lookup returns CDR1 SGHRS and CDR2 YFSETQ. The CDR3 spells CASSSQETQYF. As DNA, the CDR3 is TGCGCCAGCAGTTCTCAAGAGACCCAGTACTTC.

The J gene is TRBJ1-2, the V gene TRBV18; 10 bases agree with TRBD1. This CDR3 contains 13 residues. Germline loops: CDR1 KGHSH, CDR2 LQKENI. J gave up 5 bases and V 7 bases, and 4 bases lay outside the gene matches. In DNA form, the CDR3 reads TGTGCCAGCTACGAGGGACAGGGGTATGGCTACACCTTC. Translation gives CASYEGQGYGYTF.

This sequence joins TRBV6-1 and TRBJ2-5; 7 nucleotides match TRBD1. From germline, CDR1 is MNHNS and CDR2 SASEGT. J lost 1 base, V lost 1 base, and 9 bases had no gene match. The CDR3 loop spans 17 amino acids. CDR3 region: CASSEGDSPGIQETQYF. CDR3 coding DNA: TGTGCCAGCAGTGAAGGGGACAGCCCGGGTATCCAAGAGACCCAGTACTTC.

The chain combines TRBV27 with TRBJ1-2, with D uncertain. Per germline, CDR1 MNHEY and CDR2 SMNVEV (reference sequence). This CDR3 is built from 15 residues. V shed 0 bases and J shed 4 bases, with 12 bases lying between them. The CDR3 DNA is TGTGCCAGCAGTTTATCATGGGATTCTCTCTATGGCTACACCTTC. Amino acids: CASSLSWDSLYGYTF.

This clone was counted a few times. The chain has TRBV10-1 and TRBJ2-7, with D tentatively TRBD1 (6 bases). The CDR3 contains 11 residues. V lost 9 bases and J 4 bases, leaving 10 bases between the germline ends. Germline loops: CDR1 WNHNN, CDR2 SYGVQD (reference sequence). The DNA of the CDR3 is TGCGCCAGTTCCCAGGGGTACGAGCAGTACTTC. This encodes CASSQGYEQYF.

The chain joins TRBV10-3 to TRBJ2-5; no reliable D call. Trimming took off 3 bases at V and 1 base at J, with 0 bases between the two ends. CDR3 length: 11 amino acids. Germline V CDR1 and CDR2: ENHRY, SYGVKD. The CDR3 DNA reads as TGTGCCATCAGTGACCAAGAGACCCAGTACTTC. Translated: CAISDQETQYF.

The CDR3 loop reads CASSLTGNTEAFF. For the CDR3, the DNA is TGTGCCAGCAGTTTAACGGGCAACACTGAAGCTTTCTTT. The rearrangement joins TRBV12-3 or TRBV12-4 to TRBJ1-1; D ambiguous. With 2 bases removed from V and 2 bases from J, the gap between germline ends came to 6 bases. This CDR3 comprises 13 residues.

The CDR3 here is CASHQQGMNTEAFF. The CDR3, as DNA: TGTGCCAGCCATCAACAGGGGATGAACACTGAAGCTTTCTTT. The chain uses TRBV7-9 and TRBJ1-1, with 7 bases matching TRBD1. V lost 8 bases and J lost 0; bases outside the gene matches: 6. The CDR3 length is 14 residues. The germline CDR1 and CDR2 sequences are SEHNR and FQNEAQ (reference sequence). The full variable domain, with the rest looked up from reference TRBV7-9 and TRBJ1-1, is DTGVSQNPRHKITKRGQNVTFRCDPISEHNRLYWYRQTLGQGPEFLTYFQNEAQLEKSRLLSDRFSAERPKGSFSTLEIQRTEQGDSAMYLCASHQQGMNTEAFFGQGTRLTVV.

The rearrangement uses TRBV5-6 and TRBJ2-6; possibly TRBD2 for D (7 bases). CDR1 and CDR2 from the germline V gene are SGHDT and YYEEEE. This CDR3 region has 15 residues. Trimming took off 4 bases at V and 4 bases at J, with 12 bases between the two ends. The CDR3 loop is CASSGAGAGANVLTF. The CDR3 region has the DNA TGTGCCAGCAGCGGTGCGGGGGCCGGGGCCAACGTCCTGACTTTC. Full variable domain (outside the CDR3, taken from reference TRBV5-6 and TRBJ2-6): DAGVTQSPTHLIKTRGQQVTLRCSPKSGHDTVSWYQQALGQGPQFIFQYYEEEERQRGNFPDRFSGHQFPNYSSELNVNALLLGDSALYLCASSGAGAGANVLTFGAGSRLTVL.

The chain has TRBV7-9 and TRBJ2-7; TRBD1 matches at 12 bases. Germline loops: CDR1 SEHNR, CDR2 FQNEAQ (reference sequence). The CDR3 loop spans 17 amino acids. Unmatched junction bases numbered 11, after V lost 6 bases and J lost 2 bases. The CDR3 region is CASRPTGGTGGTYEQYF. The CDR3 nucleotides read TGTGCCAGCAGACCAACAGGGGGGACAGGGGGCACCTACGAGCAGTACTTC.

J is TRBJ2-4 and V is TRBV30; possible D gene TRBD1, 5 bases. CDR3 length: 11 residues. In germline, CDR1 is GTSNPN, CDR2 SVGIG (reference sequence). Trimming left V 1 base short and J 12 bases short, with 10 bases between. CDR3: CAWSGQINQYF. The DNA of the CDR3 is TGTGCCTGGAGTGGACAGATTAATCAGTACTTC.

The chain uses TRBV2 and TRBJ2-3, with a tentative D call TRBD2 (6 bases). Germline V gene sequence: CDR1 SNHLY, CDR2 FYNNEI. The CDR3 has 14 amino acids. Trimming took off 4 bases at V and 3 bases at J, with 11 bases between the two ends. The CDR3 here is CASSGLATTDTQYF. In nucleotides, the CDR3 is TGTGCCAGCAGTGGGCTAGCGACTACAGATACGCAGTATTTT.

The chain has TRBV3-1 (or the pseudogene TRBV3-2) and TRBJ2-7; no reliable D call. Germline assignment: CDR1 LGHDT and CDR2 YNNKEL (reference sequence). The germline V and J ends were trimmed by 5 bases and 2 bases, with 13 bases remaining between them. The length of the CDR3 is 14 residues. The CDR3 loop is CASSDSLKPYEQYF. The CDR3 nucleotides read TGTGCCAGCAGCGATTCCCTTAAGCCCTACGAGCAGTACTTC.

The chain uses TRBV5-1 and TRBJ2-3; 15 nucleotides align to TRBD2. Trimming at V came to 4 bases and at J to 7 bases, leaving 4 bases not matched to a gene. CDR3 length: 15 amino acids. In germline, CDR1 is SGHRS, CDR2 YFSETQ. Written as DNA, the CDR3 is TGCGCCAGCAGCCTCGGACTAGCGGGAGGGAATACGCAGTATTTT. It encodes CASSLGLAGGNTQYF.

This clone was detected only once. The chain has TRBV7-7 and TRBJ2-7; D is uncertain. Germline lookup yields CDR1 SSHAT and CDR2 FNYEAQ (reference sequence). This CDR3 has 11 residues. The ends were cut back, 5 bases at V and 3 bases at J, with 5 bases in the middle. For the CDR3, the DNA is TGTGCCAGCAGCGCATACTACGAGCAGTACTTC. This gives the protein CASSAYYEQYF.

The chain has TRBV18 and TRBJ2-6; the match to TRBD1 covers 7 bases. The ends lost 3 bases at V and 12 bases at J; junction bases unmatched: 8. There are 14 residues in the CDR3. In germline, CDR1 is KGHSH, CDR2 LQKENI. CDR3 nucleotide sequence: TGTGCCAGCTCACCTTCGGAAGGGGGCACCGTCCTGACTTTC. The encoded protein is CASSPSEGGTVLTF.

The rearrangement links TRBV5-8 to TRBJ1-1; D is perhaps TRBD1 (5 bases). The germline CDR1 and CDR2 sequences are SGHTS and YDEGEE. There are 14 residues in the CDR3. Between the trimmed V and J ends, which lost 4 bases and 0 bases, there was a span of 10 bases. CDR3 region: CASSPGDLNTEAFF. CDR3 coding DNA: TGTGCCAGCAGCCCGGGGGACCTGAACACTGAAGCTTTCTTT.

The chain couples TRBV3-1 (or the pseudogene TRBV3-2) to TRBJ2-7, with 10 bases aligning to TRBD2. Germline values: CDR1 LGHDT, CDR2 YNNKEL (reference sequence). The junction had 3 bases not matched to a gene; V was cut back by 2 bases and J by 5 bases. The CDR3 contains 14 residues. Here the CDR3 DNA reads TGTGCCAGCAGCCAACTAGCGGGAGCCCACGAGCAGTACTTC. This sequence encodes CASSQLAGAHEQYF.

This chain joins TRBV7-9 and TRBJ2-5; perhaps TRBD2 as D (7 bases). The germline CDR1 and CDR2 sequences are SEHNR and FQNEAQ (reference sequence). The length of the CDR3 is 15 residues. The V end was cut by 5 bases, the J end by 4 bases, with 17 bases between. The CDR3, as DNA: TGTGCCAGCAGCCCGGGGGGCAGGGCGGGAGAGACCCAGTACTTC. This gives the protein CASSPGGRAGETQYF.

V and J are TRBV24-1 and TRBJ1-1, with TRBD1 identical over 10 bases. This CDR3 has 13 residues. The V gene end was trimmed by 7 bases and the J gene end by 4 bases; junction bases not matched to a gene: 2. Germline values: CDR1 KGHDR, CDR2 SFDVKD. The CDR3 reads CATRDRGSTEAFF. DNA of the CDR3: TGTGCCACCAGGGACAGGGGGAGCACTGAAGCTTTCTTT.

The chain has TRBV5-6 and TRBJ2-7, with TRBD1 matching over 7 bases. Germline lookup yields CDR1 SGHDT and CDR2 YYEEEE. The CDR3 loop spans 16 amino acids. Unmatched junction bases numbered 9, after V lost 0 bases and J lost 3 bases. CDR3: CASSLAARGSYYEQYF. The CDR3 nucleotides read TGTGCCAGCAGCTTGGCCGCCAGGGGGTCCTACTACGAGCAGTACTTC. Using reference TRBV5-6 and TRBJ2-7 for the parts outside the CDR3, the full variable domain is DAGVTQSPTHLIKTRGQQVTLRCSPKSGHDTVSWYQQALGQGPQFIFQYYEEEERQRGNFPDRFSGHQFPNYSSELNVNALLLGDSALYLCASSLAARGSYYEQYFGPGTRLTVT.

Comments on this clone: Different DNA sequences within this sample yield the same CDR3. This chain connects TRBV12-5 to TRBJ2-7; D is unresolved. The V gene's germline CDR1 is LGHNT and CDR2 FRNRAP. V lost 1 base to trimming and J lost 3 bases, with 4 bases between them. The CDR3 extends over 12 amino acids. CDR3 sequence: CASGLGDYEQYF. CDR3 nucleotide sequence: TGTGCTAGTGGTTTGGGTGACTACGAGCAGTACTTC.

This clone was observed a few times. V gene TRBV5-1 combines with J gene TRBJ1-5, with TRBD1 as a possible D gene (6 bases). Trimming removed 3 bases at V and 6 bases at J, with 13 bases between. The CDR3 is made up of 14 amino acids. Germline V gives CDR1 SGHRS, CDR2 YFSETQ. The CDR3 sequence: CASSYGQSGQPQHF. Here the CDR3 DNA reads TGCGCCAGCAGCTATGGACAGTCGGGTCAGCCCCAGCATTTT. Full variable domain (rest looked up from reference TRBV5-1 and TRBJ1-5): KAGVTQTPRYLIKTRGQQVTLSCSPISGHRSVSWYQQTPGQGLQFLFEYFSETQRNKGNFPGRFSGRQFSNSRSEMNVSTLELGDSALYLCASSYGQSGQPQHFGDGTRLSIL.

The rearrangement joins TRBV7-6 to TRBJ1-3; D is ambiguous. CDR1 and CDR2 from the germline V gene are SGHVS and FNYEAQ. Trimming took 2 bases from V and 0 from J, leaving 11 bases between them. The CDR3 totals 16 residues. For the CDR3, the DNA is TGTGCCAGCAGCTTATCTGGTGTTCCCTCTGGAAACACCATATATTTT. This codes for CASSLSGVPSGNTIYF.

V usage is TRBV7-9 and J usage is TRBJ2-7; D remains unclear. The V end was cut by 1 base, the J end by 4 bases, with 8 bases between. This CDR3 is built from 13 residues. Germline CDR1 SEHNR, CDR2 FQNEAQ (reference sequence). CDR3 in DNA: TGTGCCAGCAGCTTAGACCCCGATTACGAGCAGTACTTC. Translated: CASSLDPDYEQYF.

V and J are TRBV10-1 and TRBJ1-2; D gene unclear. This CDR3 contains 13 residues. Germline-derived CDR1 and CDR2 are WNHNN and SYGVQD (reference sequence). V lost 3 bases and J 4 bases, leaving 9 bases between the germline ends. This chain's CDR3 is CASSDREFYGYTF. As DNA, the CDR3 is TGCGCCAGCAGTGACCGGGAATTCTATGGCTACACCTTC.

The rearrangement links TRBV2 to TRBJ2-5; 10 nucleotides match TRBD2. Trimming at V came to 5 bases and at J to 2 bases, leaving 5 bases not matched to a gene. Germline CDR1 and CDR2: SNHLY and FYNNEI. This CDR3 region has 15 residues. DNA of the CDR3: TGTGCCAGCAGTCCTGGACTAGCGGAACAAGAGACCCAGTACTTC. Protein: CASSPGLAEQETQYF.